A single sample is the source of the 4 T cell receptor beta chains below, sequenced in a study of OX40 agonist ivuxolimab in advanced cancers. Sequencing used immunoSEQ multiplex PCR; TCRdb keeps in-frame clones, though not all of them. The table lists tens of thousands of clones, about 77% of them singletons. The sequences come from CD4+ or CD8+ T cells sorted from blood, collected in a trial of the OX40 agonist ivuxolimab. The receptors originated from an adult with an advanced solid tumor such as melanoma, head and neck, liver or kidney cancer.

The chain has TRBV5-5 and TRBJ1-1; maybe TRBD1 (5 bases). V lost 4 bases and J lost 3, with 22 bases in between. CDR1 and CDR2 from the germline V gene are SGHKS and YYEKEE (reference sequence). The CDR3 loop spans 17 amino acids. The CDR3 nucleotides are TGTGCCAGCAGCCATTCAAGGGACTCAGCGTCCTACACTGAAGCTTTCTTT. Translation: CASSHSRDSASYTEAFF.

The rearrangement uses TRBV7-7 and TRBJ2-5; 8 nucleotides line up with TRBD2. The V gene's germline CDR1 is SSHAT and CDR2 FNYEAQ (reference sequence). The CDR3 is 14 amino acids. Trimming at V came to 4 bases and at J to 2 bases, leaving 3 bases not matched to a gene. DNA of the CDR3: TGTGCCAGCAGCTCGACGGGGGGGCAAGAGACCCAGTACTTC. Protein sequence: CASSSTGGQETQYF.

V usage is TRBV4-1 and J usage is TRBJ2-4; 9 bases fit TRBD1. With 1 base clipped from V and 5 bases from J, the junction kept 3 bases outside the gene matches. CDR3 length: 15 amino acids. CDR1 and CDR2 from the germline V gene are MGHRA and YSYEKL. CDR3 DNA: TGCGCCAGCAGCCAAGGGGACAGGGATGAAAACATTCAGTACTTC. Translating gives CASSQGDRDENIQYF.

This chain joins TRBV11-2 and TRBJ1-1, with 9 positions matching TRBD1. J lost 5 bases, V lost 5 bases, and 15 bases had no gene match. Germline CDR1 SGHAT, CDR2 FQNNGV. CDR3 length: 17 residues. Here the CDR3 DNA reads TGTGCCAGCAGCCCTCGGACAGGGGCGCAAGGAAGTACTGAAGCTTTCTTT. It encodes CASSPRTGAQGSTEAFF.